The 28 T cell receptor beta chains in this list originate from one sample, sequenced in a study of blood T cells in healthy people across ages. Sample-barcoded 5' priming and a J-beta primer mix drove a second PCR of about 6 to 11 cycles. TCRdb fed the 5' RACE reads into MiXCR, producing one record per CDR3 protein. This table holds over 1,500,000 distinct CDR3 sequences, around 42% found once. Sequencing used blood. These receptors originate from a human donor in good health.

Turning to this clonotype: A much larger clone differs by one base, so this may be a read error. CDR3 DNA sequence: TGCGCCAGCAGCATCTCGCCGGGGGGAACAGATGCGCAGTATTTT. It translates to CASSISPGGTDAQYF. The chain uses TRBV5-1 and TRBJ2-3, with 7 positions matching TRBD2. CDR1 is SGHRS and CDR2 is YFSETQ in the germline V gene. This CDR3 has 15 residues. The full variable domain, rest sourced from reference TRBV5-1 and TRBJ2-3, is KAGVTQTPRYLIKTRGQQVTLSCSPISGHRSVSWYQQTPGQGLQFLFEYFSETQRNKGNFPGRFSGRQFSNSRSEMNVSTLELGDSALYLCASSISPGGTDAQYFGPGTRLTVL.

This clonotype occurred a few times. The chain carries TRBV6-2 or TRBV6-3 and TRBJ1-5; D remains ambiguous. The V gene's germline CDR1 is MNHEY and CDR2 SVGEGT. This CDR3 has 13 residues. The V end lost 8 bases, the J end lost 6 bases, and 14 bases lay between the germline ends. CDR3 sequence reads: CASSNPNPQPQHF. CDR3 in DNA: TGTGCCAGCTCCAACCCTAACCCTCAGCCCCAGCATTTT.

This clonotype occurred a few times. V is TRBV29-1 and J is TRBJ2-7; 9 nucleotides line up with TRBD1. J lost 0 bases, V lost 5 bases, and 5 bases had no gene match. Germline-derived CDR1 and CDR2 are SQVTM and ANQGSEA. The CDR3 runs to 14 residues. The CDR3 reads CSVQTGGNSYEQYF. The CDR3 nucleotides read TGCAGCGTTCAGACAGGGGGGAACTCCTACGAGCAGTACTTC.

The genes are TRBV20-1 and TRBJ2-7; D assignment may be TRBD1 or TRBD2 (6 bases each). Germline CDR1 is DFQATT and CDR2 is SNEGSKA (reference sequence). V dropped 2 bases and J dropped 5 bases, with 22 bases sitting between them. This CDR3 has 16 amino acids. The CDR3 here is CSARSYGGTPFNEQYF. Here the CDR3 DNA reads TGCAGTGCTAGATCCTATGGAGGGACACCTTTCAACGAGCAGTACTTC.

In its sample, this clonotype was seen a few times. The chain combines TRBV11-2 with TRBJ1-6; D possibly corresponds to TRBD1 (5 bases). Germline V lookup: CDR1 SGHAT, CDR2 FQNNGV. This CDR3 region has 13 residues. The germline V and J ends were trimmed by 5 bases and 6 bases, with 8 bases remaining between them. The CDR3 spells CASSGTSNSPLHF. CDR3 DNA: TGTGCCAGCAGCGGGACTAGTAATTCACCCCTCCACTTT. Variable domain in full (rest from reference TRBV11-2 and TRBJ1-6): EAGVAQSPRYKIIEKRQSVAFWCNPISGHATLYWYQQILGQGPKLLIQFQNNGVVDDSQLPKDRFSAERLKGVDSTLKIQPAKLEDSAVYLCASSGTSNSPLHFGNGTRLTVT.

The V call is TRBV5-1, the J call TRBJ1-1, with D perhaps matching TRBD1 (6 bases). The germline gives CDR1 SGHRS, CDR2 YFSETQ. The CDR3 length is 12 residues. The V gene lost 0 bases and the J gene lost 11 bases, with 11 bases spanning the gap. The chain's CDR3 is CASSLEGGVAFF. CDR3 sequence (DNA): TGCGCCAGCAGCTTGGAAGGGGGGGTGGCTTTCTTT.

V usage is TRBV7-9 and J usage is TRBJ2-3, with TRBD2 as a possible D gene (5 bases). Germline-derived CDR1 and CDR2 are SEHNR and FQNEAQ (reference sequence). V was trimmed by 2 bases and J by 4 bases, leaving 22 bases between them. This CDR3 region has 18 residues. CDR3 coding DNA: TGTGCCAGCAGCTTAAGAGTCGGGCTAGCAGGAGTATCAGATACGCAGTATTTT. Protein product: CASSLRVGLAGVSDTQYF.

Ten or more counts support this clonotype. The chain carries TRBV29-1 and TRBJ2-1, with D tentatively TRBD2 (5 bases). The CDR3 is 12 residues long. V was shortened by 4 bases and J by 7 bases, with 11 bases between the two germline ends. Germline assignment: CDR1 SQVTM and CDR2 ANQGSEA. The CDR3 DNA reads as TGCAGCGTTGGTCTTCCGGGGAATGAGCAGTTCTTC. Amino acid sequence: CSVGLPGNEQFF.

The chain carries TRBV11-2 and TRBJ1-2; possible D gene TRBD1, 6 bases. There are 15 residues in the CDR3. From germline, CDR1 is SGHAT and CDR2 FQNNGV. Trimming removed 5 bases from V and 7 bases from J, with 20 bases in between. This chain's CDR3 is CASSPSTGTRGGYTF. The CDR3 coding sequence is TGTGCCAGCAGCCCTTCAACAGGGACTAGAGGTGGCTACACCTTC.

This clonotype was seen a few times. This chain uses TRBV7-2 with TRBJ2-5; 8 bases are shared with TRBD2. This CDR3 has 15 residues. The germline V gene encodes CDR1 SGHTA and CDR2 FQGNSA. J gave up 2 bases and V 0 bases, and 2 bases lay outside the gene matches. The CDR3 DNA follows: TGTGCCAGCAGCTTAGCGGCGGGAGGACAAGAGACCCAGTACTTC. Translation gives CASSLAAGGQETQYF.

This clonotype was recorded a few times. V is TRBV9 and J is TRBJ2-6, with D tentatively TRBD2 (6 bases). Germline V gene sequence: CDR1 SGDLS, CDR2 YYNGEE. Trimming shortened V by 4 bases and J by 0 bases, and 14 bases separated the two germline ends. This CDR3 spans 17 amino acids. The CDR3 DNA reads TGTGCCAGCAGCCCGAGACTAGGTCTCTCTGGGGCCAACGTCCTGACTTTC. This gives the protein CASSPRLGLSGANVLTF.

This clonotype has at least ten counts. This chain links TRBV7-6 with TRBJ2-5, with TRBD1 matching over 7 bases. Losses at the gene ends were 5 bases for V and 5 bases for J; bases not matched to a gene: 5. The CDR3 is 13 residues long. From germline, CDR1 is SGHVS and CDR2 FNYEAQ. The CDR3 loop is CASSRPGQETQYF. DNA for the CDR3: TGTGCCAGCAGCCGTCCGGGACAGGAGACCCAGTACTTC. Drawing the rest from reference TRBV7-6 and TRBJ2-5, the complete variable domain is GAGVSQSPRYKVTKRGQDVALRCDPISGHVSLYWYRQALGQGPEFLTYFNYEAQQDKSGLPNDRFSAERPEGSISTLTIQRTEQRDSAMYRCASSRPGQETQYFGPGTRLLVL.

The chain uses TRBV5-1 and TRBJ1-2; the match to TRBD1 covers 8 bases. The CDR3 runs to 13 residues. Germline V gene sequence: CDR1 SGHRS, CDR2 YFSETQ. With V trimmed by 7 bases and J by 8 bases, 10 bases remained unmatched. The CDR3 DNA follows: TGCGCCAGCGGGGAAACAGGGGGACGAGGCTACACCTTC. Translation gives CASGETGGRGYTF.

The CDR3 bases are TGTGCCAGCAGTTTGACTACACTGCAGGAAAAACTGTTTTTT. This codes for CASSLTTLQEKLFF. This chain joins TRBV12-3 or TRBV12-4 and TRBJ1-4, with D uncertain. This CDR3 spans 14 amino acids. The V end lost 3 bases, the J end lost 8 bases, and 13 bases lay between the germline ends.

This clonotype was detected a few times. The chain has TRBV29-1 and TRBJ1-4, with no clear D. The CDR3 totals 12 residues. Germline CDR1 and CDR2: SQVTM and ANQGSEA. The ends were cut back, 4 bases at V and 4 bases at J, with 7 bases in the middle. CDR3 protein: CSVGQVNEKLFF. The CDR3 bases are TGCAGCGTTGGACAAGTTAATGAAAAACTGTTTTTT.

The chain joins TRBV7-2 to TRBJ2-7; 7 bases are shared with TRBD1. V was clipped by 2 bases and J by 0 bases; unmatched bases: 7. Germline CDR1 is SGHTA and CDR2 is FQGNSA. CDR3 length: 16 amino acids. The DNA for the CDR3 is TGTGCCAGCAGCTTAAAAATGGGGGACAGCTCCTACGAGCAGTACTTC. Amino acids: CASSLKMGDSSYEQYF.

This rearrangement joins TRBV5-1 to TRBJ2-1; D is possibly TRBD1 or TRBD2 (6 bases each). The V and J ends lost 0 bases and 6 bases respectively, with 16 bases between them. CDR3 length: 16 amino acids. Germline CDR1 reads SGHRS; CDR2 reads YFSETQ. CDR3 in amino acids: CASSLVGRGGINEQFF. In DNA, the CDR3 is TGCGCCAGCAGCTTGGTAGGCAGGGGAGGAATCAATGAGCAGTTCTTC.

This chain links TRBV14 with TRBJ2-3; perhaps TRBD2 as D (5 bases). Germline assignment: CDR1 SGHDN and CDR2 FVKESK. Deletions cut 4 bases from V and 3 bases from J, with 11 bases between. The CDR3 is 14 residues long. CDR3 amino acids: CASSRLPFTDTQYF. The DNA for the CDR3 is TGTGCCAGCAGCCGACTACCCTTTACAGATACGCAGTATTTT.

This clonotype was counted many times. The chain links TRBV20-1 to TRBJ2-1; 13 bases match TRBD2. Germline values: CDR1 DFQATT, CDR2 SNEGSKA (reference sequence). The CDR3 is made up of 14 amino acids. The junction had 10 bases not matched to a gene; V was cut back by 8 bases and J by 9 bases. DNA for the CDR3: TGCAGTACTTCCGGGACTAGCGGGGATAGTGAGCAGTTCTTC. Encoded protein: CSTSGTSGDSEQFF.

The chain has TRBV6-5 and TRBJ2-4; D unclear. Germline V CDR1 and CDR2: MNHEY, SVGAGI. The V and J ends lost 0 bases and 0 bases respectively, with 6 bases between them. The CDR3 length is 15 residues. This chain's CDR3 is CASSYSYKAKNIQYF. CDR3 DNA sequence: TGTGCCAGCAGTTACTCGTACAAAGCCAAAAACATTCAGTACTTC.

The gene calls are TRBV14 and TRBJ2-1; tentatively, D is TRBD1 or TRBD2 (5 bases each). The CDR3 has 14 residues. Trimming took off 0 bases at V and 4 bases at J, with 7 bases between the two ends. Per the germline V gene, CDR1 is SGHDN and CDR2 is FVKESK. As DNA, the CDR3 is TGTGCCAGCAGCCAAGATTGGGGGTACAATGAGCAGTTCTTC. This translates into CASSQDWGYNEQFF.

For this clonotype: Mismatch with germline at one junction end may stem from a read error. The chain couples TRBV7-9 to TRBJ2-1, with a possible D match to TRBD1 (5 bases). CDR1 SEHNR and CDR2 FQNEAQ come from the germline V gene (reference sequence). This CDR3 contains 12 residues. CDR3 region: CVSSFLDSEQFF. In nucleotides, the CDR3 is TGTGTCAGCAGCTTTCTCGACAGTGAGCAGTTCTTC. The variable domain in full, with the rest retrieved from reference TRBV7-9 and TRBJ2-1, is DTGVSQNPRHKITKRGQNVTFRCDPISEHNRLYWYRQTLGQGPEFLTYFQNEAQLEKSRLLSDRFSAERPKGSFSTLEIQRTEQGDSAMYLCVSSFLDSEQFFGPGTRLTVL.

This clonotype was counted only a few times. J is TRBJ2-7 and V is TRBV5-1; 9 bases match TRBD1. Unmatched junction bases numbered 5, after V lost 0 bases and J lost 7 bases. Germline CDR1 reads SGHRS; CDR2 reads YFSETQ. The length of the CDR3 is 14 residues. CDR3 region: CASSLGQGGGEQYF. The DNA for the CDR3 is TGCGCCAGCAGCTTGGGACAGGGGGGTGGTGAGCAGTACTTC.

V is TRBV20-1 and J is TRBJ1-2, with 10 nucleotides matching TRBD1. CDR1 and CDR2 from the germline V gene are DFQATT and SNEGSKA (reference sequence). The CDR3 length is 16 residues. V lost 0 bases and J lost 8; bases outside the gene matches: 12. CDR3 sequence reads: CSARDGDRGRLRGYTF. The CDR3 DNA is TGCAGTGCTAGAGATGGAGACAGGGGGCGCCTACGAGGCTACACCTTC.

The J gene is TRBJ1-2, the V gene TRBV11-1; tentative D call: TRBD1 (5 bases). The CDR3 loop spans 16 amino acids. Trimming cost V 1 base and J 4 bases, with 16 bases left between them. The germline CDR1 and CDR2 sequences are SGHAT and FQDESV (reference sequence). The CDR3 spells CASSLVGTEASYGYTF. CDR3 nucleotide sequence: TGTGCCAGCAGCTTAGTCGGGACTGAAGCTTCCTATGGCTACACCTTC.

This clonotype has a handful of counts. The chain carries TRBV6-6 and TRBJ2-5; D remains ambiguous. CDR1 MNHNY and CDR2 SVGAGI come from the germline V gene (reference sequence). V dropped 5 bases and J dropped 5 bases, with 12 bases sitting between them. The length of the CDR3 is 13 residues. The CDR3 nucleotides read TGTGCCAGCAGTCATGGACCTAAGGAGACCCAGTACTTC. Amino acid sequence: CASSHGPKETQYF.

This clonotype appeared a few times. CDR3 in amino acids: CASSESPAGRTDTQYF. CDR3 in DNA: TGTGCCAGCAGTGAATCCCCTGCGGGGCGCACAGATACGCAGTATTTT. The rearrangement joins TRBV2 to TRBJ2-3, with D possibly being TRBD2 (6 bases). This CDR3 is built from 16 residues. CDR1 and CDR2 from the germline V gene are SNHLY and FYNNEI. The V gene lost 2 bases and the J gene lost 1 base, with 13 bases spanning the gap.

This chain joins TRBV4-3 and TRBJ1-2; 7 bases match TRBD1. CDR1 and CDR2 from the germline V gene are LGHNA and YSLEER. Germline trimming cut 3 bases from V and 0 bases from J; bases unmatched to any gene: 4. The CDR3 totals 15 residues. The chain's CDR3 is CASSHRQGSNYGYTF. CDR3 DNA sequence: TGCGCCAGCAGCCACAGACAGGGTTCTAACTATGGCTACACCTTC.